Listed below are T cell receptor beta chains from one sample, sequenced in a study of blood T cell repertoires in COVID-19. Clones were sequenced by immunoSEQ multiplex PCR, and TCRdb holds only the in-frame ones, with some missing. Of about 150,000 clones in the sample, around 83% were seen once. The sample was peripheral blood. Every receptor here comes from a woman aged 55-70 years with acute or convalescent COVID-19. CDR3s include the opening cysteine and the closing phenylalanine or tryptophan. Fields, in order: V gene, clone size, J gene, D gene, CDR3 protein, CDR3 DNA. D genes are given only for firm matches. Part of the rows lack a size; the others show once, few, many or a class for expanded clones.

TRBV15,-,TRBJ1-5,-,CATNSAGVWGQPQHF,TGTGCCACCAACTCGGCAGGGGTATGGGGTCAGCCCCAGCATTTT
TRBV9,-,TRBJ1-1,TRBD1,CASSVGPGGWNTEAFF,TGTGCCAGCAGCGTAGGGCCAGGGGGATGGAACACTGAAGCTTTCTTT
TRBV7-2,-,TRBJ2-5,TRBD2,CASSPRVAGVETQYF,TGTGCCAGCAGCCCACGGGTAGCGGGGGTCGAGACCCAGTACTTC
TRBV2,-,TRBJ2-1,-,CASSDYEQFF,TGTGCCAGCAGTGACTATGAGCAGTTCTTC
TRBV6-5,-,TRBJ1-1,-,CASSYATGTRNTEAFF,TGTGCCAGCAGTTACGCAACCGGGACAAGAAACACTGAAGCTTTCTTT
TRBV5-1,once,TRBJ2-2,TRBD2,CASQAGGENTGELFF,TGCGCCAGCCAAGCGGGGGGCGAGAACACCGGGGAGCTGTTTTTT
TRBV2,once,TRBJ1-1,-,CATTQDMNTEAFF,TGTGCCACAACCCAGGATATGAACACTGAAGCTTTCTTT
TRBV11-2,once,TRBJ2-7,TRBD1,CASSLGTGGSYEQYF,TGTGCCAGCAGCTTAGGTACAGGGGGCTCCTACGAGCAGTACTTC
TRBV7-9,-,TRBJ1-2,TRBD1,CASSPPGQGFGYGYTF,TGTGCCAGCAGCCCACCTGGACAGGGCTTTGGCTATGGCTACACCTTC
TRBV7-9,-,TRBJ1-3,-,CASSLPRGRSDGNTIYF,TGTGCCAGCAGCTTACCCCGCGGGAGGTCCGATGGAAACACCATATATTTT
TRBV4-1,few,TRBJ1-1,TRBD1,CASSQKTGVTEAFF,TGCGCCAGCAGCCAAAAAACAGGGGTTACTGAAGCTTTCTTT
TRBV5-1,-,TRBJ2-1,TRBD2,CASSSIIRLSGTYNEQFF,TGCGCCAGCAGCTCGATAATCCGACTAAGCGGGACCTACAATGAGCAGTTCTTC
TRBV30,few,TRBJ1-2,-,CAWTPGWRGGYTF,TGTGCCTGGACCCCAGGGTGGAGGGGTGGCTACACCTTC
TRBV5-1,-,TRBJ2-7,TRBD1,CASSEMTGSFYEQYF,TGCGCCAGCAGCGAAATGACAGGGAGTTTTTACGAGCAGTACTTC
TRBV7-3,-,TRBJ1-2,TRBD1,CASSLTGGYGYTF,TGTGCCAGCAGCTTGACAGGGGGCTATGGCTACACCTTC
TRBV3-1/TRBV3-2,-,TRBJ1-1,TRBD1,CASSHRDRGAFF,TGTGCCAGCAGCCACCGGGACAGGGGGGCTTTCTTT
TRBV9,-,TRBJ1-3,-,CASSPPPGVDSGERNTIYF,TGTGCCAGCAGCCCTCCCCCCGGCGTGGACAGCGGAGAGCGAAACACCATATATTTT
TRBV30,-,TRBJ2-1,TRBD2,CAWTLGGGATEQFF,TGTGCCTGGACGTTGGGCGGGGGGGCCACTGAGCAGTTCTTC
TRBV19,few,TRBJ1-1,-,CASSIRGAKAEAFF,TGTGCCAGTAGTATTCGGGGGGCTAAAGCTGAAGCTTTCTTT
TRBV18,-,TRBJ2-5,-,CASSPDNHQETQYF,TGTGCCAGCTCACCCGACAATCACCAAGAGACCCAGTACTTC
TRBV18,-,TRBJ1-1,TRBD1,CASSDRFEAFF,TGTGCCAGCTCGGACAGGTTTGAAGCTTTCTTT
TRBV29-1,-,TRBJ2-7,TRBD2,CSVGAGGLYREQYF,TGCAGCGTGGGAGCGGGGGGGCTGTACCGCGAGCAGTACTTC
TRBV6-2/TRBV6-3,-,TRBJ2-5,TRBD1,CASSHRGTGQTGTQYF,TGTGCCAGCAGCCACCGGGGGACAGGGCAGACGGGGACCCAGTACTTC
TRBV15,-,TRBJ2-7,-,CATSRAGDEQYF,TGTGCCACCAGCAGAGCGGGGGACGAGCAGTACTTC
TRBV6-1,-,TRBJ1-4,-,CASSEFEGSEKLFF,TGTGCCAGCAGTGAATTTGAGGGAAGTGAAAAACTGTTTTTT
TRBV27,-,TRBJ1-6,TRBD1,CASSGQGNNSPLHF,TGTGCCAGCAGTGGACAGGGAAATAATTCACCCCTCCACTTT
TRBV5-1,-,TRBJ1-3,-,CASSLVGAGDTIYF,TGCGCCAGCAGCTTGGTGGGCGCCGGCGACACCATATATTTT
TRBV12-3/TRBV12-4,-,TRBJ2-1,-,CASSLERDTEQFF,TGTGCCAGCAGTTTGGAGCGGGACACAGAGCAGTTCTTC
TRBV30,-,TRBJ1-6,TRBD1,CAWNLDRGMGSPLHF,TGTGCCTGGAATCTGGACAGGGGAATGGGTTCACCCCTCCACTTT
TRBV5-4,once,TRBJ2-2,-,CASSRQVNTGELFF,TGTGCCAGCAGCCGACAGGTGAACACCGGGGAGCTGTTTTTT
TRBV6-6,-,TRBJ2-1,TRBD2,CASSRLAGGPSSYNEQFF,TGTGCCAGCAGTCGACTAGCGGGGGGCCCTAGCTCCTACAATGAGCAGTTCTTC
TRBV6-2/TRBV6-3,once,TRBJ1-1,-,CASSREAYTEAFF,TGTGCCAGCAGTCGAGAAGCATACACTGAAGCTTTCTTT
TRBV2,few,TRBJ1-1,TRBD1,CASRGTAIMNTEAFF,TGTGCCAGCAGGGGGACAGCTATCATGAACACTGAAGCTTTCTTT
TRBV2,-,TRBJ1-6,-,CASSGYLNSPLHF,TGTGCCAGCTCAGGGTATCTCAATTCACCCCTCCACTTT
TRBV5-1,-,TRBJ2-1,TRBD2,CASTPQLAGYNEQFF,TGCGCCAGCACCCCGCAGCTAGCGGGGTACAATGAGCAGTTCTTC
TRBV5-6,-,TRBJ1-2,TRBD1,CASSPGQGGYGYTF,TGTGCCAGCAGTCCTGGACAGGGCGGCTATGGCTACACCTTC
TRBV19,-,TRBJ1-2,-,CASYPGPSYGYTF,TGTGCCAGTTATCCAGGGCCCAGCTATGGCTACACCTTC
TRBV28,few,TRBJ1-2,-,CASKSTFGYTF,TGTGCCAGCAAAAGCACCTTTGGCTACACCTTC
TRBV5-1,-,TRBJ1-1,-,CASTLIGTLNTEAFF,TGCGCCAGCACCCTAATCGGGACACTGAACACTGAAGCTTTCTTT
TRBV7-9,-,TRBJ2-7,TRBD1,CASSPGQILSYEQYF,TGTGCCAGCAGCCCGGGACAGATCCTCTCCTACGAGCAGTACTTC